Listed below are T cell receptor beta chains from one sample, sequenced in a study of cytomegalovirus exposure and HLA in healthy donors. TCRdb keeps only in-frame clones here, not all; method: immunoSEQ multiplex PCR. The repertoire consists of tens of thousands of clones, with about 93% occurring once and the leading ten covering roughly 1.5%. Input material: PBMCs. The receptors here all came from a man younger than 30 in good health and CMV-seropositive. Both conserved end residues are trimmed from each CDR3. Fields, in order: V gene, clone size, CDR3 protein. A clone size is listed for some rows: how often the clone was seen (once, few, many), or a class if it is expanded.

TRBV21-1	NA	ASRTGHGPCAGVWQY
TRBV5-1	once	ASSHPPDRGRLSNTGELF
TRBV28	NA	AINVGGQETQY
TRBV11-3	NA	ASSLPGGPPEQF
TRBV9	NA	ASSAGLAGGSGEQY
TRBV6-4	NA	ASSPERSTDTQY
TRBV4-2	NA	ASTDTTGAGNTIY
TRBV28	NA	ASSRIDRDTDTQY
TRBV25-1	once	ASSEFGQGKANVLT
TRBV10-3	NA	AISPGTGVGAKNIQY
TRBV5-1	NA	ASSLRGEVNEQF
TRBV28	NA	ASSLGAQGGYEQY
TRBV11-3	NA	ASSLDLAGGPVDTQY
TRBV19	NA	ASSILGTGGTDTQY
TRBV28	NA	ASCSPSRLAKNIQY
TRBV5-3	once	ARSHAAISGYT
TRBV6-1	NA	ASSSGRGGTDTQY
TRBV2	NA	ASGYRGNQPQH
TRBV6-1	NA	ASSDPGYEQY
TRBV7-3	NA	ASSLDAGSNEQF
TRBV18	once	ASSTGTSGSPEQY
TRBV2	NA	ASSKVYLGATTTEQY
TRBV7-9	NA	ASSRELNEQF
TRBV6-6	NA	ASSVGTRSNEQF
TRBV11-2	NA	ASSSVQGAGEQF
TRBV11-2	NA	ASSLRTVDYEQY
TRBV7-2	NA	ASSLRTSGVYNEQF
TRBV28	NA	ASNPTGTGGNYGYT
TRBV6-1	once	ASSPILNPEAF
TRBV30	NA	AWCVGGAGGYT
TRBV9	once	ASSVEPGFLNNEQF
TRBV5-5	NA	ASSSQGIPSGANVLT
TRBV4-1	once	ASSQGQTVTEAF
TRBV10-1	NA	AIPPGTSGYNEQF
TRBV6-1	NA	ASSAGTKNNYGYT
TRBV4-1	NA	ASSQELGTSSIVNEQF
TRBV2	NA	ATNVGTGEANEKLF
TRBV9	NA	ASSVGGTSGSTDTQY
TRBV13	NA	ASSSSGTSGAYNEQF
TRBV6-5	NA	ASSEVDDYEQY
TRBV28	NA	ASSLSDVSETQY
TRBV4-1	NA	ASSHSGRVYEQY
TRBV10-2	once	ASSPGLAGHYEQY
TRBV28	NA	ASSALSVSSYNEQF
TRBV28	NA	ASSFGVRDYEQY